The 21 T cell receptor beta chains given below trace back to one sample, sequenced in a study of PD-L1 blockade in urothelial cancer. As to time point: pretreatment peripheral blood. TCRdb keeps only in-frame clones here, not all; method: immunoSEQ multiplex PCR. The sample consists of 85,000 to 100,000 clones, around 87% of them appearing once. The sample was PBMCs, taken around atezolizumab (anti-PD-L1) treatment. The origin of the receptors is a man between 60 and 70 years old with urothelial cancer.

The genes are TRBV5-4 and TRBJ2-2, with TRBD2 matching 10 bases. The V and J ends lost 3 bases and 4 bases, in that order; junction bases with no gene match: 9. Germline V gene sequence: CDR1 SGHNT, CDR2 YYREEE (reference sequence). This CDR3 has 17 amino acids. The CDR3 nucleotides read TGTGCCAGCAGCTCCGTAGCGGGAGGATCGGTCACCGGGGAGCTGTTTTTT. Encoded protein: CASSSVAGGSVTGELFF.

This clone was seen once. The chain joins TRBV2 to TRBJ2-1; 10 bases are shared with TRBD2. The CDR3 contains 14 residues. V dropped 8 bases and J dropped 12; count of bases not matched to a gene: 13. Looked up from germline, CDR1 is SNHLY and CDR2 is FYNNEI. CDR3: CASVVGLAAVRQFF. The CDR3 DNA follows: TGTGCCAGCGTCGTAGGACTAGCGGCGGTCCGGCAGTTCTTC. The full variable domain, in which reference TRBV2 and TRBJ2-1 provide the parts outside the CDR3, is EPEVTQTPSHQVTQMGQEVILRCVPISNHLYFYWYRQILGQKVEFLVSFYNNEISEKSEIFDDQFSVERPDGSNFTLKIRSTKLEDSAMYFCASVVGLAAVRQFFGPGTRLTVL.

The chain employs TRBV6-5 and TRBJ1-2; 10 bases match TRBD1. V lost 0 bases to trimming and J lost 3 bases; unmatched junction nucleotides: 1. The CDR3 sequence is 15 residues long. Germline V CDR1 and CDR2: MNHEY, SVGAGI. The CDR3 DNA sequence: TGTGCCAGCAGTTACTCGACAGGGGGCTACTATGGCTACACCTTC. Translation gives CASSYSTGGYYGYTF.

The chain couples TRBV7-3 to TRBJ1-1; D is unresolved. The V gene's germline CDR1 is SGHTA and CDR2 FQGTGA. Deletions cut 2 bases from V and 1 base from J, with 8 bases between. The CDR3 sequence is 14 residues long. The CDR3 here is CASSLAGQNTEAFF. The CDR3 coding sequence is TGTGCCAGCAGCTTAGCGGGCCAGAACACTGAAGCTTTCTTT.

The V and J genes are TRBV27 and TRBJ2-7; D is perhaps TRBD1 (6 bases). Trimming cost V 2 bases and J 4 bases, with 9 bases left between them. Germline V gene sequence: CDR1 MNHEY, CDR2 SMNVEV (reference sequence). The CDR3 covers 13 residues. DNA of the CDR3: TGTGCCAGCAGTTTAAACAGGGTTTACGAGCAGTACTTC. Translating gives CASSLNRVYEQYF.

The chain combines TRBV7-3 with TRBJ2-3, with 14 nucleotides matching TRBD2. CDR1 is SGHTA and CDR2 is FQGTGA in the germline V gene. V dropped 4 bases and J dropped 6; count of bases not matched to a gene: 3. The CDR3 spans 15 residues. The CDR3 nucleotides are TGTGCCAGCAGCTCGGGACTAGCGGGGGCCGATACGCAGTATTTT. Amino acids: CASSSGLAGADTQYF.

This chain joins TRBV4-1 and TRBJ2-1, with D uncertain. Trimming removed 0 bases from V and 0 bases from J, with 15 bases in between. The germline CDR1 and CDR2 sequences are MGHRA and YSYEKL. CDR3 size: 18 residues. The CDR3, as DNA: TGCGCCAGCAGCCAAGATTGGGCCACCGCGAGCTCCTACAATGAGCAGTTCTTC. As protein: CASSQDWATASSYNEQFF.

This rearrangement joins TRBV6-5 to TRBJ2-2; weak D call: TRBD2 (5 bases). The CDR3 consists of 16 residues. The ends were cut back, 0 bases at V and 0 bases at J, with 8 bases in the middle. CDR1 and CDR2 from the germline V gene are MNHEY and SVGAGI. The DNA for the CDR3 is TGTGCCAGCAGTTACTCGCACGGGGCGAACACCGGGGAGCTGTTTTTT. Amino acid sequence: CASSYSHGANTGELFF.

The J gene is TRBJ2-7, the V gene TRBV5-1; the D is unclear. The germline V gene encodes CDR1 SGHRS and CDR2 YFSETQ. V lost 0 bases and J 6 bases, leaving 13 bases between the germline ends. The CDR3 is 14 amino acids. CDR3 in amino acids: CASSLVSPSREQYF. CDR3 bases: TGCGCCAGCAGCTTGGTCTCCCCATCGCGCGAGCAGTACTTC.

The chain combines TRBV5-1 with TRBJ2-2; the match to TRBD2 covers 7 bases. Unmatched junction bases numbered 4, after V lost 0 bases and J lost 5 bases. CDR3 length: 15 residues. Germline V gene data show CDR1 as SGHRS and CDR2 as YFSETQ. CDR3 in DNA: TGCGCCAGCAGCTTGGGGACTAGAGATACCGGGGAGCTGTTTTTT. Translation: CASSLGTRDTGELFF.

This chain connects TRBV19 to TRBJ2-5; 8 nucleotides match TRBD2. Germline CDR1 LNHDA, CDR2 SQIVND (reference sequence). J gave up 1 base and V 3 bases, and 7 bases lay outside the gene matches. The CDR3 runs 16 residues. Written as DNA, the CDR3 is TGTGCCAGTAGTATTGGACGGGGGGGGGTCCAAGAGACCCAGTACTTC. Protein sequence: CASSIGRGGVQETQYF.

This rearrangement joins TRBV27 to TRBJ2-1; a possible D gene is TRBD2 (6 bases). The CDR3 is 14 amino acids. Germline assignment: CDR1 MNHEY and CDR2 SMNVEV (reference sequence). The germline V and J ends were trimmed by 5 bases and 3 bases, with 11 bases remaining between them. CDR3 nucleotides: TGTGCCAGCAGTCCCCTCGGGAGCTACAATGAGCAGTTCTTC. This translates into CASSPLGSYNEQFF.

The V gene is TRBV18, the J gene TRBJ1-1; a weak D match, TRBD1 (5 bases). Per the germline V gene, CDR1 is KGHSH and CDR2 is LQKENI. Trimming pared 3 bases from V and 1 base from J, leaving 12 bases between. The CDR3 spans 15 residues. The CDR3 DNA reads TGTGCCAGCTCACCCGTCAGCGACAGGAACACTGAAGCTTTCTTT. As protein: CASSPVSDRNTEAFF.

The chain is built from TRBV6-1 and TRBJ2-2; possibly TRBD2 for D (5 bases). CDR1 is MNHNS and CDR2 is SASEGT in the germline V gene. The CDR3 extends over 15 amino acids. Trimming shortened V by 6 bases and J by 1 base, and 12 bases separated the two germline ends. This chain's CDR3 is CASRTAEGNTGELFF. CDR3 DNA: TGTGCCAGCAGGACCGCTGAGGGGAACACCGGGGAGCTGTTTTTT.

This clone occurred once. This chain connects TRBV6-9 to TRBJ2-3; 9 nucleotides align to TRBD1. Germline CDR1 is MNHGY and CDR2 is SVAAGI. The J segment lost 13 bases and the V segment lost 4 bases, leaving 9 bases of the junction unmatched. The CDR3 runs to 13 residues. CDR3 DNA: TGTGCCAGCAGTTCGGGGCCGGGACAGGGAGAGTATTTT. Translated: CASSSGPGQGEYF.

CDR3 loop: CASSFSGGATGELFF. CDR3 bases: TGTGCCAGCAGCTTTAGCGGGGGTGCCACCGGGGAGCTGTTTTTT. J is TRBJ2-2 and V is TRBV7-6, with 9 bases aligning to TRBD2. V lost 3 bases and J lost 4; bases outside the gene matches: 3. The CDR3 is made up of 15 amino acids. The germline gives CDR1 SGHVS, CDR2 FNYEAQ.

V is TRBV6-5 and J is TRBJ1-6; D gene uncertain. The CDR3 is 15 amino acids. V lost 8 bases and J lost 10, with 21 bases in between. Germline values: CDR1 MNHEY, CDR2 SVGAGI. CDR3 nucleotides: TGTGCCAGCTTTACCCGCTCCGAGGGTAGGTCACCCCTCCACTTT. Protein: CASFTRSEGRSPLHF.

This clone has only a few counts. This rearrangement joins TRBV27 to TRBJ2-7; 8 nucleotides align to TRBD2. V shed 2 bases and J 2 bases; nucleotides not matched to a gene: 5. The CDR3 consists of 15 residues. CDR1 is MNHEY, CDR2 SMNVEV, per germline (reference sequence). The CDR3 here is CASSLEAGLAYEQYF. The CDR3 coding sequence is TGTGCCAGCAGTTTAGAGGCGGGACTAGCCTACGAGCAGTACTTC.

The chain carries TRBV2 and TRBJ2-3; 8 bases map to TRBD2. The germline V gene encodes CDR1 SNHLY and CDR2 FYNNEI. The V segment lost 5 bases and the J segment 5 bases; nucleotides outside the gene matches: 3. CDR3 size: 13 residues. CDR3 DNA sequence: TGTGCCAGCAGTCGAGCGGGGGTAGATACGCAGTATTTT. Translated, it gives CASSRAGVDTQYF. The full variable domain, rest sourced from reference TRBV2 and TRBJ2-3, is EPEVTQTPSHQVTQMGQEVILRCVPISNHLYFYWYRQILGQKVEFLVSFYNNEISEKSEIFDDQFSVERPDGSNFTLKIRSTKLEDSAMYFCASSRAGVDTQYFGPGTRLTVL.

The CDR3 loop is CASSVGQGGQPQHF. The DNA of the CDR3 is TGTGCCAGCAGCGTAGGTCAGGGCGGTCAGCCCCAGCATTTT. V gene TRBV9 combines with J gene TRBJ1-5; maybe TRBD1 (5 bases). Germline-derived CDR1 and CDR2 are SGDLS and YYNGEE. The CDR3 runs to 14 residues. V gave up 0 bases and J gave up 6 bases, with 10 bases separating them.

V and J are TRBV28 and TRBJ1-2, with 7 bases matching TRBD1. The CDR3 runs 12 residues. Trimming at V came to 6 bases and at J to 8 bases, leaving 6 bases not matched to a gene. Germline loops: CDR1 MDHEN, CDR2 SYDVKM. The CDR3 region is CASRLSGGGYTF. CDR3 nucleotides: TGTGCCAGCAGGCTCTCAGGGGGGGGCTACACCTTC.